Listed below are T cell receptor beta chains from one sample, sequenced in a study of T-cell memory formation after mild COVID-19. TCRdb re-derived calls from the 5' RACE reads in MiXCR, one entry per CDR3 protein. The sample carries about 350,000 distinct CDR3 sequences, around 27% recorded once. What was sequenced was PBMCs or a T cell subset sorted from them (not recorded which). These receptors were obtained from an adult woman who had mild COVID-19 (a few samples of this study predate the infection). Cell type and time point are not known. Both conserved end residues are part of each CDR3. Each record gives: D gene, J gene, V gene, clone size, CDR3 protein, CDR3 DNA. D genes are given only for firm matches. Clone size is shown for a subset of rows, as once, few, many or a class of expanded clone.

>-|TRBJ1-2|TRBV5-6|-
CASSWGTANYGYTF
TGTGCCAGCAGCTGGGGGACGGCTAACTATGGCTACACCTTC
>TRBD1|TRBJ1-1|TRBV5-1|once
CASSLLGQGATEAFF
TGCGCCAGCAGCTTGCTTGGGCAGGGGGCCACTGAAGCTTTCTTT
>TRBD1|TRBJ2-7|TRBV10-3|few
CAISESTGGYEQYF
TGTGCCATCAGTGAGTCGACAGGGGGCTACGAGCAGTACTTC
>-|TRBJ2-1|TRBV19|-
CASSIQGPLNEQFF
TGTGCCAGTAGTATACAGGGGCCCCTCAATGAGCAGTTCTTC
>-|TRBJ2-1|TRBV7-3|-
CASSLTGGKSYNEQFF
TGTGCCAGCAGCTTAACGGGCGGGAAGTCCTACAATGAGCAGTTCTTC
>-|TRBJ1-2|TRBV5-1|-
CASSLGAGHGYTF
TGCGCCAGCAGCTTGGGAGCAGGGCATGGCTACACCTTC
>TRBD1|TRBJ2-7|TRBV3-1|few
CASRGGAPHEQYF
TGTGCCAGCAGAGGGGGCGCTCCGCACGAGCAGTACTTC
>-|TRBJ2-1|TRBV7-9|few
CASTPLRDVVSNEQFF
TGTGCCAGCACCCCACTCCGGGACGTAGTGAGCAATGAGCAGTTCTTC
>-|TRBJ1-1|TRBV4-1|-
CASSQGMWNTEAFF
TGCGCCAGCAGCCAGGGGATGTGGAACACTGAAGCTTTCTTT
>-|TRBJ1-1|TRBV9|-
CASSVGQGPEAFF
TGTGCCAGCAGCGTAGGCCAGGGGCCCGAAGCTTTCTTT
>-|TRBJ2-3|TRBV7-2|once
CASSFTETSDTQYF
TGTGCCAGCAGCTTCACAGAGACGTCAGATACGCAGTATTTT
>-|TRBJ2-1|TRBV10-3|-
CAISEGLPPRDEQFF
TGTGCCATCAGTGAAGGCCTGCCCCCGCGGGATGAGCAGTTCTTC
>-|TRBJ2-3|TRBV18|-
CASSPLPPTSADTQYF
TGTGCCAGCTCACCACTCCCCCCTACGTCGGCAGATACGCAGTATTTT
>-|TRBJ1-1|TRBV6-6|few
CASSYKRGEAFF
TGTGCCAGCAGTTATAAGCGGGGTGAAGCTTTCTTT
>-|TRBJ1-1|TRBV19|-
CASTRGPYTEAFF
TGTGCCAGTACCCGGGGTCCCTACACTGAAGCTTTCTTT
>-|TRBJ2-5|TRBV20-1|-
CSARPQPHYQETQYF
TGCAGTGCTAGGCCCCAGCCGCACTACCAAGAGACCCAGTACTTC
>-|TRBJ1-1|TRBV10-3|-
CAISDPGGATEAFF
TGTGCCATCAGTGACCCCGGGGGGGCAACTGAAGCTTTCTTT
>TRBD2|TRBJ2-1|TRBV12-3/TRBV12-4|-
CASSLIGGGVHEQFF
TGTGCCAGCAGTTTGATCGGCGGGGGGGTACATGAGCAGTTCTTC